Listed below are T cell receptor beta chains from one sample, sequenced in a study of shared clonotypes between healthy human individuals. Profiled with immunoSEQ multiplex PCR; TCRdb holds only in-frame clones, not every one. The table shows 2,500,000 or so clones, with 80% to 95% occurring only once. The sequenced material came from naive CD4+ T cells from PBMCs. The receptors stem from a man younger than 35 in good health. Some clones in this sample may be carry-over from other donors' samples. The CDR3 runs from the conserved cysteine through the conserved F or W. Each record gives: CDR3 protein, CDR3 DNA, V gene, D gene, J gene, clone size. A D gene is named only where the DNA matches it firmly. The size entry is marked missing in some rows and otherwise reads once, few, many or a size class.

CDR3: CASSVGLAGVGEQYF
DNA: TGTGCCAGCAGCGTAGGGCTAGCGGGAGTGGGGGAGCAGTACTTC
V: TRBV9
D: TRBD2
J: TRBJ2-7
size: .

CDR3: CASSLSFPDTQYF
DNA: TGTGCCAGCAGCTTAAGCTTTCCAGATACGCAGTATTTT
V: TRBV7-9
D: .
J: TRBJ2-3
size: .

CDR3: CASSPDRGYGNTIYF
DNA: TGTGCCAGCTCACCCGATCGGGGGTACGGAAACACCATATATTTT
V: TRBV18
D: .
J: TRBJ1-3
size: .

CDR3: CASTWDSKNTEAFF
DNA: TGTGCCAGCACCTGGGACAGTAAGAACACTGAAGCTTTCTTT
V: TRBV5-5
D: TRBD1
J: TRBJ1-1
size: .

CDR3: CSVGRQDPYEQYF
DNA: TGCAGCGTTGGACGGCAAGATCCCTACGAGCAGTACTTC
V: TRBV29-1
D: .
J: TRBJ2-7
size: once

CDR3: CASSYHSNYGYTF
DNA: TGTGCCAGCAGTTACCACAGCAACTATGGCTACACCTTC
V: TRBV27
D: .
J: TRBJ1-2
size: .

CDR3: CASSPTPGTTGELFF
DNA: TGTGCCAGCAGCCCCACCCCGGGGACCACCGGGGAGCTGTTTTTT
V: TRBV6-1
D: .
J: TRBJ2-2
size: .

CDR3: CASSESFPGNEQFF
DNA: TGCGCCAGCAGTGAGTCGTTCCCGGGCAATGAGCAGTTCTTC
V: TRBV10-1
D: .
J: TRBJ2-1
size: .

CDR3: CAISESTLLQELDREQYF
DNA: TGTGCCATCAGTGAGTCGACGTTACTACAGGAGCTAGATAGAGAGCAGTACTTC
V: TRBV10-3
D: .
J: TRBJ2-7
size: .

CDR3: CASSPTLGTGGAETQYF
DNA: TGTGCCAGCAGCCCGACTTTGGGGACAGGGGGCGCGGAGACCCAGTACTTC
V: TRBV11-2
D: TRBD1
J: TRBJ2-5
size: .

CDR3: CASSVSRGGTDTQYF
DNA: TGTGCCAGCAGTGTTTCGAGGGGCGGCACAGATACGCAGTATTTT
V: TRBV6-4
D: .
J: TRBJ2-3
size: .

CDR3: CASSPRLAGGTDTQYF
DNA: TGTGCCAGCAGCCCCCGACTAGCGGGTGGCACAGATACGCAGTATTTT
V: TRBV11-2
D: TRBD2
J: TRBJ2-3
size: .

CDR3: CASSSGRWGQPQHF
DNA: TGTGCCAGCAGCTCCGGACGGTGGGGACAGCCCCAGCATTTT
V: TRBV11-3
D: .
J: TRBJ1-5
size: .

CDR3: CASSRAGIEQPQHF
DNA: TGTGCCAGCAGCCGGGCAGGGATTGAACAGCCCCAGCATTTT
V: TRBV5-6
D: .
J: TRBJ1-5
size: once

CDR3: CASSNSAGEGNEQFF
DNA: TGTGCCAGTAGTAACTCGGCGGGAGAAGGCAATGAGCAGTTCTTC
V: TRBV19
D: TRBD2
J: TRBJ2-1
size: .

CDR3: CASRFRGVPSGANVLTF
DNA: TGTGCCAGCAGATTCCGCGGGGTCCCCTCTGGGGCCAACGTCCTGACTTTC
V: TRBV5-6
D: .
J: TRBJ2-6
size: .

CDR3: CASSSTSDEQYF
DNA: TGTGCCAGCAGTTCGACTAGTGACGAGCAGTACTTC
V: TRBV28
D: .
J: TRBJ2-7
size: .

CDR3: CASSPPSVDTQYF
DNA: TGTGCCAGCAGCCCCCCTTCGGTGGATACGCAGTATTTT
V: TRBV5-4
D: .
J: TRBJ2-3
size: once

CDR3: CASSDRRQGADGYTF
DNA: TGTGCCAGCAGTGATCGCCGACAGGGGGCCGACGGCTACACCTTC
V: TRBV2
D: TRBD1
J: TRBJ1-2
size: .

CDR3: CATSLGRGTYNEQFF
DNA: TGTGCCACCAGCCTGGGGCGCGGGACCTACAATGAGCAGTTCTTC
V: TRBV19
D: .
J: TRBJ2-1
size: .

CDR3: CASSRQYQETQYF
DNA: TGTGCCAGCAGCAGACAGTACCAAGAGACCCAGTACTTC
V: TRBV7-2
D: .
J: TRBJ2-5
size: .

CDR3: CASSLEVPYSYNEQFF
DNA: TGCGCCAGCAGCTTGGAAGTCCCTTACTCCTACAATGAGCAGTTCTTC
V: TRBV5-1
D: .
J: TRBJ2-1
size: .

CDR3: CAWRHSGAGELFF
DNA: TGTGCCTGGAGACACAGCGGGGCCGGGGAGCTGTTTTTT
V: TRBV30
D: TRBD2
J: TRBJ2-2
size: .

CDR3: CASSLGVAQETQYF
DNA: TGTGCCAGCAGCTTAGGGGTCGCCCAAGAGACCCAGTACTTC
V: TRBV7-2
D: .
J: TRBJ2-5
size: .

CDR3: CASSPLGTGINNEQFF
DNA: TGTGCCAGCTCACCCTTGGGGACAGGGATCAACAATGAGCAGTTCTTC
V: TRBV18
D: TRBD1
J: TRBJ2-1
size: .

CDR3: CASSLGPAPGEQYF
DNA: TGCGCCAGCAGCTTGGGGCCGGCCCCAGGGGAGCAGTACTTC
V: TRBV5-1
D: .
J: TRBJ2-7
size: .

CDR3: CASSYSLGQSYEQYF
DNA: TGTGCCAGCAGTTACTCCCTAGGTCAGTCCTACGAGCAGTACTTC
V: TRBV6-5
D: .
J: TRBJ2-7
size: .

CDR3: CASSLREGQGATEAFF
DNA: TGTGCCAGCAGCTTACGGGAGGGACAGGGGGCCACTGAAGCTTTCTTT
V: TRBV11-1
D: TRBD1
J: TRBJ1-1
size: .

CDR3: CASSEEGDSYNEQFF
DNA: TGTGCCAGCTCGGAGGAGGGGGACTCCTACAATGAGCAGTTCTTC
V: TRBV9
D: .
J: TRBJ2-1
size: .

CDR3: CASSSYRGQGTEAFF
DNA: TGTGCCAGCAGCTCTTACAGGGGGCAAGGTACTGAAGCTTTCTTT
V: TRBV7-9
D: TRBD1
J: TRBJ1-1
size: .

CDR3: CASSLLVAGGPQQYF
DNA: TGTGCCAGCAGCTTACTGGTAGCGGGAGGGCCCCAACAGTACTTC
V: TRBV7-3
D: TRBD2
J: TRBJ2-7
size: .

CDR3: CASSRPPGANVLTF
DNA: TGTGCCAGCAGTAGACCTCCTGGGGCCAACGTCCTGACTTTC
V: TRBV6-5
D: .
J: TRBJ2-6
size: once

CDR3: CASSVEKEIYTGELFF
DNA: TGTGCCAGCAGCGTAGAGAAGGAAATCTACACCGGGGAGCTGTTTTTT
V: TRBV9
D: .
J: TRBJ2-2
size: once

CDR3: CASSPRQGGTYEQYF
DNA: TGCGCCAGCAGCCCAAGACAGGGGGGGACCTACGAGCAGTACTTC
V: TRBV5-1
D: TRBD1
J: TRBJ2-7
size: .

CDR3: CASSPPGSYEQYF
DNA: TGTGCCAGCAGTCCCCCGGGCTCCTACGAGCAGTACTTC
V: TRBV28
D: .
J: TRBJ2-7
size: .

CDR3: CAWSPTGGPKNIQYF
DNA: TGTGCCTGGAGTCCCACAGGGGGCCCAAAAAACATTCAGTACTTC
V: TRBV30
D: TRBD1
J: TRBJ2-4
size: .

CDR3: CASSIESNYGYTF
DNA: TGTGCCAGTAGTATAGAATCTAACTATGGCTACACCTTC
V: TRBV19
D: .
J: TRBJ1-2
size: .

CDR3: CASSLGNTQYF
DNA: TGTGCCAGCAGCTTGGGGAATACGCAGTATTTT
V: TRBV11-3
D: .
J: TRBJ2-3
size: .

CDR3: CSVERPGRSTDTQYF
DNA: TGCAGCGTTGAAAGACCGGGACGGAGCACAGATACGCAGTATTTT
V: TRBV29-1
D: .
J: TRBJ2-3
size: once

CDR3: CASRQGQGTRQPQHF
DNA: TGTGCCAGCAGACAGGGACAGGGGACGCGTCAGCCCCAGCATTTT
V: TRBV6-6
D: TRBD1
J: TRBJ1-5
size: .

CDR3: CASSEEGSAGANVLTF
DNA: TGTGCCAGCAGTGAAGAGGGAAGTGCTGGGGCCAACGTCCTGACTTTC
V: TRBV2
D: .
J: TRBJ2-6
size: .

CDR3: CASSPNDRGNQPQHF
DNA: TGCGCCAGCAGCCCGAACGACAGGGGTAATCAGCCCCAGCATTTT
V: TRBV4-1
D: TRBD1
J: TRBJ1-5
size: .

CDR3: CASSRGLFSYEQYF
DNA: TGTGCCAGCAGCCGGGGGCTCTTCTCCTACGAGCAGTACTTC
V: TRBV11-2
D: .
J: TRBJ2-7
size: .

CDR3: CASSLGGNYEQYF
DNA: TGTGCCAGCAGCTTAGGAGGGAACTACGAGCAGTACTTC
V: TRBV11-2
D: .
J: TRBJ2-7
size: once

CDR3: CASSIDLSRAGSYEQYF
DNA: TGTGCCAGTAGTATAGATCTATCGAGGGCTGGGTCCTACGAGCAGTACTTC
V: TRBV19
D: .
J: TRBJ2-7
size: .

CDR3: CASSLVAGAFNEQFF
DNA: TGTGCCAGCAGCTTGGTGGCGGGGGCGTTCAATGAGCAGTTCTTC
V: TRBV5-4
D: .
J: TRBJ2-1
size: .

CDR3: CASSVWAGGQPQHF
DNA: TGTGCCAGCAGTGTTTGGGCTGGCGGTCAGCCCCAGCATTTT
V: TRBV2
D: .
J: TRBJ1-5
size: .

CDR3: CASSRQGARYEQYF
DNA: TGTGCCAGCAGTCGACAGGGGGCTCGGTACGAGCAGTACTTC
V: TRBV2
D: TRBD1
J: TRBJ2-7
size: .

CDR3: CSATGQSSYNEQFF
DNA: TGCAGCGCAACGGGACAGAGCTCCTACAATGAGCAGTTCTTC
V: TRBV29-1
D: TRBD1
J: TRBJ2-1
size: .

CDR3: CASSFRGRVWDTQYF
DNA: TGTGCCAGCAGTTTCCGGGGGCGGGTTTGGGATACGCAGTATTTT
V: TRBV27
D: .
J: TRBJ2-3
size: .

CDR3: CASSERTDTQYF
DNA: TGCGCCAGCAGTGAGAGGACAGATACGCAGTATTTT
V: TRBV10-1
D: .
J: TRBJ2-3
size: .

CDR3: CASGLGVGDSGNTIYF
DNA: TGTGCCAGCGGACTGGGGGTAGGGGACTCTGGAAACACCATATATTTT
V: TRBV7-9
D: .
J: TRBJ1-3
size: .

CDR3: CSVDPGLFSYNEQFF
DNA: TGCAGCGTCGACCCCGGACTTTTCTCCTACAATGAGCAGTTCTTC
V: TRBV29-1
D: .
J: TRBJ2-1
size: .

CDR3: CASSLELNGLRFF
DNA: TGTGCCAGCAGCTTAGAGTTGAATGGCTTGCGGTTCTTC
V: TRBV7-3
D: .
J: TRBJ2-1
size: .

CDR3: CASSVPRNLYEQYF
DNA: TGTGCCAGCAGTGTGCCTAGGAACCTCTACGAGCAGTACTTC
V: TRBV2
D: .
J: TRBJ2-7
size: .

CDR3: CASSARRTGRQETQYF
DNA: TGTGCCAGTAGCGCCAGAAGGACAGGGCGCCAAGAGACCCAGTACTTC
V: TRBV19
D: TRBD1
J: TRBJ2-5
size: once

CDR3: CASSLVTTGELFF
DNA: TGTGCCAGCAGCTTAGTCACCACCGGGGAGCTGTTTTTT
V: TRBV7-6
D: .
J: TRBJ2-2
size: .

CDR3: CARSFRESQGLGGHEQYF
DNA: TGTGCCAGAAGCTTTCGAGAATCCCAAGGACTTGGAGGCCACGAGCAGTACTTC
V: TRBV5-3
D: .
J: TRBJ2-7
size: .